Below are 10 T cell receptor beta chains sequenced from a single sample in a study of blood T cell repertoires in COVID-19. Sequenced by immunoSEQ multiplex PCR; TCRdb stores in-frame clones only, minus some. Here the sample spans approximately 250,000 clones, 80% to 90% being singletons. Sequenced input: peripheral blood. These receptors were collected from a man in his thirties or forties who had recovered from COVID-19.

The chain has TRBV6-5 and TRBJ2-7; no definite D call. V shed 5 bases and J shed 4 bases, with 15 bases lying between them. CDR3 size: 14 residues. Looked up from germline, CDR1 is MNHEY and CDR2 is SVGAGI. The CDR3 loop reads CASSQFEAPYEQYF. DNA of the CDR3: TGTGCCAGCAGTCAATTTGAAGCCCCTTACGAGCAGTACTTC.

The rearrangement joins TRBV5-5 to TRBJ1-5; TRBD1 might be the D (6 bases). The CDR3 length is 16 residues. The V and J ends lost 0 bases and 7 bases respectively, with 17 bases between them. Germline V gene lookup returns CDR1 SGHKS and CDR2 YYEKEE (reference sequence). CDR3 sequence reads: CASSLAEGRGGQPQHF. CDR3 DNA: TGTGCCAGCAGCTTGGCCGAGGGCAGGGGCGGACAGCCCCAGCATTTT.

The chain employs TRBV5-1 and TRBJ1-6; 11 bases are shared with TRBD1. CDR3 length: 16 residues. CDR1 and CDR2 (germline): SGHRS, YFSETQ. The trim removed 4 bases at V and 7 bases at J, leaving 7 bases unmatched. The CDR3 DNA is TGCGCCAGCAGCCAAGGGACAGGGGGAAGGAATTCACCCCTCCACTTT. Protein product: CASSQGTGGRNSPLHF. Variable domain in full (rest from reference TRBV5-1 and TRBJ1-6): KAGVTQTPRYLIKTRGQQVTLSCSPISGHRSVSWYQQTPGQGLQFLFEYFSETQRNKGNFPGRFSGRQFSNSRSEMNVSTLELGDSALYLCASSQGTGGRNSPLHFGNGTRLTVT.

V gene TRBV15 combines with J gene TRBJ1-6, with 7 bases matching TRBD1. The trim removed 0 bases at V and 12 bases at J, leaving 11 bases unmatched. The germline V gene encodes CDR1 LNHNV and CDR2 YYDKDF (reference sequence). This CDR3 contains 16 residues. The CDR3, as DNA: TGTGCCACCAGCAGAGATCCCGCGACAGGGAGTTTACCCCTCCACTTT. This translates into CATSRDPATGSLPLHF. The variable domain in full, completed from reference TRBV15 and TRBJ1-6, reads DAMVIQNPRYQVTQFGKPVTLSCSQTLNHNVMYWYQQKSSQAPKLLFHYYDKDFNNEADTPDNFQSRRPNTSFCFLDIRSPGLGDTAMYLCATSRDPATGSLPLHFGNGTRLTVT.

The chain has TRBV19 and TRBJ1-1, with 7 bases that match TRBD1. The J segment lost 6 bases and the V segment lost 7 bases, leaving 11 bases of the junction unmatched. Germline V gene sequence: CDR1 LNHDA, CDR2 SQIVND (reference sequence). This CDR3 contains 14 residues. The DNA of the CDR3 is TGTGCCAGTACCACCACAGGGGCCACTCCTGAAGCTTTCTTT. Its protein is CASTTTGATPEAFF. The full variable domain, with the rest looked up from reference TRBV19 and TRBJ1-1, is DGGITQSPKYLFRKEGQNVTLSCEQNLNHDAMYWYRQDPGQGLRLIYYSQIVNDFQKGDIAEGYSVSREKKESFPLTVTSAQKNPTAFYLCASTTTGATPEAFFGQGTRLTVV.

This clone was observed a single time. This chain links TRBV6-2 or TRBV6-3 with TRBJ2-5, with 14 bases aligning to TRBD2. The CDR3 is 17 residues long. Trimming at V came to 5 bases and at J to 6 bases, leaving 11 bases not matched to a gene. Per the germline V gene, CDR1 is MNHEY and CDR2 is SVGEGT. The CDR3 DNA reads TGTGCCAGCAGTGGGCTAAGACTAGCGGGGGGGCCGCAGACCCAGTACTTC. This codes for CASSGLRLAGGPQTQYF.

Comments on this clone: Other DNA sequences in the same sample also yield this CDR3. This sequence joins TRBV9 and TRBJ2-5; weak D call: TRBD2 (7 bases). Germline V CDR1 and CDR2: SGDLS, YYNGEE. The CDR3 runs 15 residues. V was cut by 0 bases and J by 2 bases, with 11 bases left in between. The CDR3 DNA is TGTGCCAGCAGCGTAGCGGGGGGCCTACAAGAGACCCAGTACTTC. The encoded protein is CASSVAGGLQETQYF.

The gene calls are TRBV6-1 and TRBJ2-5; perhaps TRBD1 as D (6 bases). V was trimmed by 3 bases and J by 2 bases, leaving 16 bases between them. CDR3 length equals 16 residues. Germline V gene lookup returns CDR1 MNHNS and CDR2 SASEGT. CDR3 coding DNA: TGTGCCAGCAGTGATCGACCACGGACAGCACAAGAGACCCAGTACTTC. This codes for CASSDRPRTAQETQYF.

The CDR3 is CASSSRTTGISSYEQYF. The CDR3 region has the DNA TGCGCCAGCAGCTCCCGTACGACAGGGATCAGCTCCTACGAGCAGTACTTC. V and J are TRBV5-1 and TRBJ2-7, with 7 bases identical to TRBD1. Unmatched junction bases numbered 12, after V lost 3 bases and J lost 0 bases. The CDR3 totals 17 residues. CDR1 and CDR2 from the germline V gene are SGHRS and YFSETQ.

The chain recombines TRBV7-2 with TRBJ1-2; TRBD1 agrees at 8 bases. The CDR3 extends over 15 amino acids. Germline V gene sequence: CDR1 SGHTA, CDR2 FQGNSA. The J segment lost 4 bases and the V segment lost 2 bases, leaving 6 bases of the junction unmatched. The CDR3 region is CASSLLDRGGYGYTF. DNA for the CDR3: TGTGCCAGCAGCTTACTCGACAGGGGTGGCTATGGCTACACCTTC. The full variable domain, in which reference TRBV7-2 and TRBJ1-2 provide the parts outside the CDR3, is GAGVSQSPSNKVTEKGKDVELRCDPISGHTALYWYRQSLGQGLEFLIYFQGNSAPDKSGLPSDRFSAERTGGSVSTLTIQRTQQEDSAVYLCASSLLDRGGYGYTFGSGTRLTVV.